This entry is about one T cell receptor (beta chain). Its specific antigen is unknown. The record has no base qualities; no much larger clone is one base away. The CDR3 numbers 16 residues from cysteine through phenylalanine. Just the 48-base CDR3 DNA is kept, in frame starting at base 1. The junction carries 23 bases between V and J, which are trimmed by 2 bases and 10 bases respectively. Taken from the germline V gene, the CDR1 and CDR2 loops are SGHVS and FNYEAQ. Library method: the immunoSEQ multiplex PCR assay. For the multiplex PCR, a mixture combining 60 forward primers for TCR Vbeta segments and 13 reverse primers for TCR Jbeta segments was used. The CDR3 region of rearranged TCR beta genes was amplified from genomic DNA by a multiplex PCR assay. On the Illumina HiSeq System, the amplified TCR beta libraries were sequenced as 87-base-pair reads. In the source study's methods: In a later analysis, tens of millions of unique TCR beta chains were counted across the approximately 670 repertoires, and around 10 million of these chains were shared by at least two donors. A nearest-neighbor algorithm error-corrected the raw reads and collapsed the reads into unique sequences, merging closely related sequences to remove PCR and sequencing errors. To assign V, D and J gene segments, CDR3 sequences were aligned to IMGT reference sequences. For a sequence to be retained, at least a six-nucleotide match to both a V gene segment and a J gene segment was required. Rearrangements were called productive when the CDR3 lacked stop codons and stayed in frame with V and J; all others were non-productive. Following IMGT convention, CDR3 was defined as the stretch from the second conserved V-encoded cysteine to the conserved J-encoded phenylalanine. The earlier analysis of about 620 of the donors excluded sequences that lacked an unambiguous match to a single V gene segment. In an earlier analysis of approximately 590 of the donors, a V segment was called functional when productive rearrangements were above 56.7%, and segregating when the standard deviation between donors exceeded 5%. To diagnose cytomegalovirus status from the catalog of TCR beta chain sequences, a statistical classification framework was built. A later analysis assigned V and J genes by comparing TCR nucleotide sequences with IMGT/GENE-DB human TR gene sequences. A later analysis assigned CDR3 sequences and most-parsimonious VDJ recombination scenarios with the TCRdist pipeline. In a later analysis, every TCR beta chain was defined by the combination of its CDR3 amino acid sequence and its V-gene family, and reads without a unique V-gene family were dropped. As a way to deal with suspected cross-contamination and a sequencing artifact, a later analysis dropped roughly 600 nucleotide sequences that were highly shared and had low generation probability. In a later analysis, a clonal expansion index was calculated for each public chain from normalized within-repertoire ranks of inferred template counts. A later analysis computed generation probabilities with a VDJ recombination model fitted to out-of-frame rearrangements, and checked the results against IGoR. In a later analysis, TCR-TCR, TCR-HLA and TCR-CMV co-occurrence was scored with hypergeometric tests, and a repertoire-size bias correction was applied to TCR pairs. To estimate false discovery rates, a later analysis permuted the HLA or CMV assignments 20 times. In a later analysis, co-occurring TCRs were grouped using DBSCAN, and TCRdist sequence similarity was added for clustering within HLA-allele-positive subsets. Repertoires with fewer than 30,000 or more than 120,000 public chains, plus five repertoires with anomalous nucleotide sharing, were excluded from co-occurrence clustering. Entries here come from immuneACCESS through TCRdb and include only in-frame sequences with V and J called. Some clones fail to appear in such tables; in the studies checked, an unresolved V gene covers under half of the shortfall, and the cause of the remainder is unknown. V and J calls and clone size are as listed in that table; D and trimming were resolved from the DNA. In this sample the table shows 120,000 or so clones, over 60% of which occur a single time. The ten top clones hold 2.5% to 3% of the sample.

This sample was included in a study of cytomegalovirus exposure and HLA in healthy donors (TCRdb year 2017). For context, the study as a whole: In an earlier analysis of 587 of the donors, 276 Gb of sequence data and 95 million to 130 million unique TCR beta sequences from about 179 million T cells were reported. An early release that covered approximately 600 HLA-typed donors contained about 290 gigabases of sequencing data and tens of millions of unique TCR sequences. Of the roughly 400 genotyped donors, 75% to 85% were placed in the genetic ancestry cluster associated with self-reported Caucasian donors. The aim of the study was to test whether cataloging public T cell receptors could identify signatures of past pathogen exposure. The study used immunosequencing to profile the T cell repertoires of about 670 subjects and linked those repertoires to cytomegalovirus serostatus. Along with the 666-subject first cohort, a separate validation cohort of around 110 different subjects was used. High-throughput TCR immunosequencing, statistical association of individual TCRs with disease status, and machine learning were combined to predict cytomegalovirus infection status. In a later analysis, previously published TCR beta repertoires from several hundred donors were re-analyzed and high-resolution HLA genotyping was added so that TCR occurrence patterns could be studied. In the later analysis, no new phenotypic data were used to find candidate immune exposures; instead, reliance was placed on TCR beta sequences and their occurrence across donors. An earlier analysis of fewer than 750 of the donors used high-throughput TCR beta sequencing to judge whether each TCR beta V gene segment behaved as functional or pseudogenic. Donor age, sex, ethnicity and CMV serostatus were compiled alongside the repertoire data. A later genetic analysis used genome-wide SNP genotypes for about 65% of the 666 donors, treating that subset as a discovery cohort. Every repertoire in the discovery cohort had been generated on one and the same sequencing platform. HLA typing covered class I and class II loci at four-digit resolution. Typing coverage varied by locus: roughly 629-630 donors for A, B, C, DRB1 and DQB1; approximately 500 for DQA1; 600 to 610 for DPA1; roughly 450 for DPB1. Roughly 5 DR-DQ haplotypes were handled as single units for association and clustering, since linkage in the cohort was strong. On average, over 200,000 unique TCR beta nucleotide sequences were sequenced per donor among some 430 genotyped donors of the cohort, with around 19% of those sequences being non-productive.

The cohort consisted of some 730 healthy bone marrow donors. At the time of sampling, all cohort members were nominally healthy, though unrecorded immune exposures were likely present. The donor was CMV seropositive and was included in the group of approximately 300 seropositive cohort members. Each donor provided a peripheral blood sample, and peripheral blood mononuclear cells were used for TCR beta sequencing. Genomic DNA extraction from the blood cell samples was performed with the Qiagen DNeasy Blood Extraction Kit. General conclusions and limits of the study: According to a later analysis, parvovirus B19, influenza, CMV and Epstein-Barr virus appeared linked to several top co-occurrence clusters. Specific HLA alleles were associated with roughly 16,000 TCR beta sequences at a false discovery rate of 0.05 in a later analysis. While some public TCRs were present in many individuals, most TCR sequences turned up only very rarely across donors. A few of the identified cytomegalovirus-associated TCR beta chains were confirmed in vitro to be specific for cytomegalovirus antigens. The study listed over 150 TCR beta chains as associated with cytomegalovirus. Because the 87-base-pair reads could not distinguish some IMGT-functional V segments, including TRBV6-2 and TRBV6-3, those segments were excluded. A later genetic analysis associated a missense DCLRE1C variant with V-gene and J-gene trimming of TCR beta chains, and an independent cohort replicated the association. The classifier was reported to diagnose cytomegalovirus status with high specificity and sensitivity in both the original and validation cohorts. When HLA alleles, especially DR and DQ, strongly co-occurred, TCR associations were difficult to assign to individual alleles. A later analysis found that TCR association rates varied across HLA loci, with DRB1 alleles showing the most associated TCRs and HLA-C alleles the fewest. The presence/absence analyses assumed that sequencing depth was roughly uniform across donors, and that assumption may not be true. It was suggested by the authors that the approach could potentially be generalized to other disease states and immunological phenotypes. A later analysis found that most CMV-associated TCR beta chains appeared HLA-restricted, with HLA associations seemingly driven largely by CMV exposure. According to a later genetic analysis, donors in an Asian-associated ancestry cluster had fewer N-insertions in productive TCRs than the roughly 660-donor mean. In a later analysis, HLA-associated TCR beta chains showed more clonal expansion and lower generation probabilities than non-associated chains that were equally common. Because HLA typing was unavailable for some donors at each locus, only the typed subset was used in association tests. In an earlier analysis of over 550 of the donors, most TCR beta V segments were observed in productive rearrangements about 87% or about 30% of the time, broadly matching IMGT annotations. A group of highly shared sequence variants was considered likely to be a technical artifact of the sequencing pipeline. In this cohort, only TCR beta chains were sequenced, and detectable features were limited by the absence of alpha or paired-chain data. Linkage disequilibrium might explain the correlated functional status among segregating V segments, but an unknown experimental factor could not be ruled out. A further reported finding was that TCR beta sequences accurately predicted the HLA-A and HLA-B alleles for most subjects in the first cohort. Because counts were too low, 15 or so rarely observed V segments, including chromosome 9 orphons, were excluded from the earlier analysis of 587 of the donors. The only immune exposure information available for the cohort was CMV serostatus.

The sequence came from a woman between 55 and 75 years old in good health and CMV-seropositive. The material sequenced was PBMCs. The chain employs TRBV7-6 and TRBJ1-1; TRBD1 might be the D gene, on 6 matching bases. The CDR3 reads as follows: CASSLSSGASKVGAFF. The nucleotides are TGTGCCAGCAGCTTATCTTCAGGGGCCTCCAAAGTTGGAGCTTTCTTT.